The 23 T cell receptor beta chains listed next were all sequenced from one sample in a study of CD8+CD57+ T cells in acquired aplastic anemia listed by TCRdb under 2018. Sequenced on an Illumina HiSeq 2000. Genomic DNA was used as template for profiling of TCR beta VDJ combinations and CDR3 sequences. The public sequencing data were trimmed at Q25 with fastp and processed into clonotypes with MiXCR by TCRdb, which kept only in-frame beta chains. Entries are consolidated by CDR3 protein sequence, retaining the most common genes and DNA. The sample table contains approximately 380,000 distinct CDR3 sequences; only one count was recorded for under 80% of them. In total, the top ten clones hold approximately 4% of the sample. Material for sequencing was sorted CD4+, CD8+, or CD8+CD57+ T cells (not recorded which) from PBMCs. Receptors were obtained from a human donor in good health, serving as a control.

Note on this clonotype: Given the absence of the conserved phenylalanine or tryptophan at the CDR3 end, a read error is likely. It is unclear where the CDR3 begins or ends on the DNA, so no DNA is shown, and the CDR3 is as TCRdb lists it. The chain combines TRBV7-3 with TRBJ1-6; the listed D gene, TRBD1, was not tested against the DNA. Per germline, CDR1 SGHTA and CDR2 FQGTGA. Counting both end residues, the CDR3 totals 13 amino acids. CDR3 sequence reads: CASSSHRDWALQY.

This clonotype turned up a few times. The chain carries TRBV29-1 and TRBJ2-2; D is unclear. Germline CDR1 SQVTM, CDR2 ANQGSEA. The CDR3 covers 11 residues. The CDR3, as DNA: TGCAGTACGGGTGACACCGGGGAGCTGTTTTTT. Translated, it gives CSTGDTGELFF.

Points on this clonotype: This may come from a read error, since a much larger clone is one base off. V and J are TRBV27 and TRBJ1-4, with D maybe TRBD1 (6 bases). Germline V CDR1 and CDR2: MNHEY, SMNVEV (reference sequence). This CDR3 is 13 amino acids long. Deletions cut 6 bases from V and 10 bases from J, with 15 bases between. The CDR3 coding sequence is TGTGCCAGCAGCGGGACACCGTTTGGAAAACTGTTTTTT. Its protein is CASSGTPFGKLFF.

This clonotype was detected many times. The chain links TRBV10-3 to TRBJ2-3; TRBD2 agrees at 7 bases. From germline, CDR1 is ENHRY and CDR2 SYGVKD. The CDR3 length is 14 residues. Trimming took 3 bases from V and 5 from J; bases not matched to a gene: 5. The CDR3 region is CAISEVSGEDTQYF. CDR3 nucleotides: TGTGCCATCAGTGAAGTCAGCGGGGAAGATACGCAGTATTTT.

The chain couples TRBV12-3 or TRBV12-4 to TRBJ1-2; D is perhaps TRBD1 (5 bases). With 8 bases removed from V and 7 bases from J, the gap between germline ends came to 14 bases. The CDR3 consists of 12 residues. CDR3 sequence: CASGAVVRGYTF. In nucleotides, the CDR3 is TGTGCCAGCGGGGCGGTCGTGCGTGGCTACACCTTC.

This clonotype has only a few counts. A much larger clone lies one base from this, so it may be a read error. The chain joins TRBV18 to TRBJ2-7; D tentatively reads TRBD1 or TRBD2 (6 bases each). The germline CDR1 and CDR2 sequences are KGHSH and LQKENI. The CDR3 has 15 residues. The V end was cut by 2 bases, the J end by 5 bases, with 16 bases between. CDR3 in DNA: TGTGCCAGCTCACCAGGCGGGACAACCCGGGACGAGCAGTACTTC. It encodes CASSPGGTTRDEQYF. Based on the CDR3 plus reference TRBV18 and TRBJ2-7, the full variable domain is NAGVMQNPRHLVRRRGQEARLRCSPMKGHSHVYWYRQLPEEGLKFMVYLQKENIIDESGMPKERFSAEFPKEGPSILRIQQVVRGDSAAYFCASSPGGTTRDEQYFGPGTRLTVT.

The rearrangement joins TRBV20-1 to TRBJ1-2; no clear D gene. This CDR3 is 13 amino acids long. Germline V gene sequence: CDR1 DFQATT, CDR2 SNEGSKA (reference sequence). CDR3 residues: CSPTPVAEYTYTF. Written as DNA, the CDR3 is TGCAGCCCGACCCCGGTCGCGGAATATACCTACACCTTC.

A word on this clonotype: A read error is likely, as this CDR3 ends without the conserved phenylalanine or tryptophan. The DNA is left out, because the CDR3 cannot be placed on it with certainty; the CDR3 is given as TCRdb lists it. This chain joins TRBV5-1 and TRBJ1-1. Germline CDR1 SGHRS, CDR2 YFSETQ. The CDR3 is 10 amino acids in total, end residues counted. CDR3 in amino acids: CASSLGETNI.

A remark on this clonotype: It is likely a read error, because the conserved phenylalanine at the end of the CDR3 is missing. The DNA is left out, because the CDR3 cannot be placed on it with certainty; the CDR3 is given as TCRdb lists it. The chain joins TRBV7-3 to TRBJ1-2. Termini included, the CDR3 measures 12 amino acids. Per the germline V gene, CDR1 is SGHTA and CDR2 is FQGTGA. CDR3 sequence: CASSTAYYGDTL.

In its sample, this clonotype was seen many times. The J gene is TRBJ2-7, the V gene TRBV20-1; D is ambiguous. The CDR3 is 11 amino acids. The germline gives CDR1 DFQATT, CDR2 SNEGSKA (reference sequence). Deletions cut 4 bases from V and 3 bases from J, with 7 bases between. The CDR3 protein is CSATDNYEQYF. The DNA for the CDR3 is TGCAGTGCTACCGACAACTACGAGCAGTACTTC.

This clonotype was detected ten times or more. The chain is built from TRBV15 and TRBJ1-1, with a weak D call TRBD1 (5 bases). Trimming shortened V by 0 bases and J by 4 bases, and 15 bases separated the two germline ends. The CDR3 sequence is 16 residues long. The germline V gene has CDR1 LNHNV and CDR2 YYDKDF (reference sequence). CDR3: CATSRDWAGGGTEAFF. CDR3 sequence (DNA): TGTGCCACCAGCAGAGATTGGGCGGGGGGAGGCACTGAAGCTTTCTTT.

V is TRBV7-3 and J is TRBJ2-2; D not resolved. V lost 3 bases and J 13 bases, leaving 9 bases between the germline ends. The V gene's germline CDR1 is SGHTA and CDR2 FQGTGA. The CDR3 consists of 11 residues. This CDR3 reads CASSLSAALFF. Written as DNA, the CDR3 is TGTGCCAGCAGCTTGTCGGCGGCGCTGTTTTTT.

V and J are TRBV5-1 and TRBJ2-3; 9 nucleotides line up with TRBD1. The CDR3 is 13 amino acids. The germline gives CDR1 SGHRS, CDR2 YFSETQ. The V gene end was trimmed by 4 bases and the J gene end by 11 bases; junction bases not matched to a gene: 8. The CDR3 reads CASSGGTGTRQYF. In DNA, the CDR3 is TGCGCCAGCAGCGGCGGGACAGGGACACGGCAGTATTTT.

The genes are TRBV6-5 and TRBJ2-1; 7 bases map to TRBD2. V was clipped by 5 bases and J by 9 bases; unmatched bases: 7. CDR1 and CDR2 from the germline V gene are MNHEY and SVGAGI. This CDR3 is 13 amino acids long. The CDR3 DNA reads TGTGCCAGCAGTGGACTAGTTCAGGGTGAGCAGTTCTTC. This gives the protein CASSGLVQGEQFF.

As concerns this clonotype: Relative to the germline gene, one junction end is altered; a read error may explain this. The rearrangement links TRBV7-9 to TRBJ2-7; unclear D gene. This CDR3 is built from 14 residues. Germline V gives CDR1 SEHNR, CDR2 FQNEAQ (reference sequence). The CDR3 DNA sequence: TGTGCCAGCAGCGAGGAGCTGCCGACGCTCGCTAACTATTTC. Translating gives CASSEELPTLANYF.

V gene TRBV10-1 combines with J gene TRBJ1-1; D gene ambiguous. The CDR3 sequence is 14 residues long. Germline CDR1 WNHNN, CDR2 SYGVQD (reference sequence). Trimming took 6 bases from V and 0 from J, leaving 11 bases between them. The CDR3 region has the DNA TGCGCCAGCAGCATAAACAGCGTGAACACTGAAGCTTTCTTT. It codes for CASSINSVNTEAFF.

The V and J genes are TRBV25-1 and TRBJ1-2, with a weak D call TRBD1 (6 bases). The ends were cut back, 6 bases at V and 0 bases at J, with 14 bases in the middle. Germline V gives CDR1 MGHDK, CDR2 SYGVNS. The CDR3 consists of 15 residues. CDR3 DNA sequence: TGTGCCAGCAGCCGGGACACTGCGTCTAACTATGGCTACACCTTC. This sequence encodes CASSRDTASNYGYTF.

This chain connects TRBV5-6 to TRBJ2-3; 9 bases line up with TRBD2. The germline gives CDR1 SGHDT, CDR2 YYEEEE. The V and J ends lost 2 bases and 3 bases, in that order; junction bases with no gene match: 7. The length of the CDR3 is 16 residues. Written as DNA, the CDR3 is TGTGCCAGCAGCTTTAGCGGGAGAGGTGTGACAGATACGCAGTATTTT. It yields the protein CASSFSGRGVTDTQYF. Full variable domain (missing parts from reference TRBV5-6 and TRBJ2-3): DAGVTQSPTHLIKTRGQQVTLRCSPKSGHDTVSWYQQALGQGPQFIFQYYEEEERQRGNFPDRFSGHQFPNYSSELNVNALLLGDSALYLCASSFSGRGVTDTQYFGPGTRLTVL.

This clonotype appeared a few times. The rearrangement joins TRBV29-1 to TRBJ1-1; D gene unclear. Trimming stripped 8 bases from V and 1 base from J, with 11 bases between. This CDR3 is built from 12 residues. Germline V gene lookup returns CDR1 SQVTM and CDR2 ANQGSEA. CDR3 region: CSPGRANTEAFF. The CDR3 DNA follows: TGCAGCCCCGGTCGGGCGAACACTGAAGCTTTCTTT.

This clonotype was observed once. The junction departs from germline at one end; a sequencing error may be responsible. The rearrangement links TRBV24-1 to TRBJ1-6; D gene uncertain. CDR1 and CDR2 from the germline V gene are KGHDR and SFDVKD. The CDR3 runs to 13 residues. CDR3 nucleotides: TGCAGCAGCAGCCGCGCGGTGGAGTCACCCCTCCACTTT. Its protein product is CSSSRAVESPLHF.

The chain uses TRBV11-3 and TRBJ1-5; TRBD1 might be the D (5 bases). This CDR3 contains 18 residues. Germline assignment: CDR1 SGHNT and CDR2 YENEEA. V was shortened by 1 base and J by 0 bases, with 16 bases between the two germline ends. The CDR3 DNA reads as TGTGCCAGCAGCTTAGGAGGGGACGGAGCGAATAGCAATCAGCCCCAGCATTTT. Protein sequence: CASSLGGDGANSNQPQHF. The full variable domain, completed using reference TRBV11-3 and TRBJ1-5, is EAGVVQSPRYKIIEKKQPVAFWCNPISGHNTLYWYLQNLGQGPELLIRYENEEAVDDSQLPKDRFSAERLKGVDSTLKIQPAELGDSAVYLCASSLGGDGANSNQPQHFGDGTRLSIL.

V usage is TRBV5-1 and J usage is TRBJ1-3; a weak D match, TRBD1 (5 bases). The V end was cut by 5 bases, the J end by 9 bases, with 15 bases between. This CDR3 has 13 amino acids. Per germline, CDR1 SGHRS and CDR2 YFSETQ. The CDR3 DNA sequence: TGCGCCAGCAGGGCGTCGGGGCTTGCCACCATATATTTT. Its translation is CASRASGLATIYF.

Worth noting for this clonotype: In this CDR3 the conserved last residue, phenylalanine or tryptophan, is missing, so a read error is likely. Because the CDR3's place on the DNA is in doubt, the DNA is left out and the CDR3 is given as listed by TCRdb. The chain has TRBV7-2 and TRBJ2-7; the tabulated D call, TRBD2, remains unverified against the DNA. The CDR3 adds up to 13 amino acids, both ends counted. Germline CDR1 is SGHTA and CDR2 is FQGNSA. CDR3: CASSLEVRASGIT.